These T cell receptor beta chains were read from a single sample in a study of OX40 agonist ivuxolimab in advanced cancers. TCRdb's table, derived via immunoSEQ multiplex PCR, lists solely in-frame clones and lacks some. The sample shows 50,000 or so clones, around 77% of them seen only once. Material: CD4+ or CD8+ T cells sorted from blood, obtained in a trial of the OX40 agonist ivuxolimab. Receptors were obtained from an adult with an advanced solid tumor such as melanoma, head and neck, liver or kidney cancer. CDR3s include the opening cysteine and the closing phenylalanine or tryptophan. D genes are given only for firm matches. The size of a clone is reported for some rows only, either as once, few or many, or as a class for expanded clones.

j_call clone_size d_call v_call cdr3_aa cdr3_nt
TRBJ2-7 NA NA TRBV11-2 CASSSEGGAYEQYF TGTGCCAGCAGCTCGGAGGGGGGGGCCTACGAGCAGTACTTC
TRBJ1-6 NA NA TRBV11-2 CASSLMSGGSPLHF TGTGCCAGCAGCTTAATGTCAGGTGGATCACCCCTCCACTTT
TRBJ2-1 once NA TRBV6-1 CASSERQSKAALPYNEQFF TGTGCCAGCAGTGAGAGACAGTCTAAGGCTGCTCTTCCCTACAATGAGCAGTTCTTC
TRBJ2-5 NA NA TRBV5-1 CASSLAGRNFETQYF TGCGCCAGCAGCTTGGCCGGCAGGAATTTCGAGACCCAGTACTTC
TRBJ1-4 NA NA TRBV7-8 CASSLQRGPNEKLFF TGTGCCAGCAGCCTACAGCGGGGGCCTAATGAAAAACTGTTTTTT
TRBJ1-6 NA NA TRBV28 CASSLARGGPGNSPLHF TGTGCCAGCAGTTTGGCCCGTGGGGGGCCTGGGAATTCACCCCTCCACTTT
TRBJ2-2 few NA TRBV10-3 CALKGGAGELFF TGTGCCCTAAAGGGAGGAGCCGGGGAGCTGTTTTTT
TRBJ1-1 few NA TRBV5-1 CASSLGLDRTGTEAFF TGCGCCAGCAGCTTGGGTCTCGACAGGACGGGCACTGAAGCTTTCTTT
TRBJ2-3 NA NA TRBV4-1 CASSQVTVRDTQYF TGCGCCAGCAGCCAAGTGACGGTCCGAGATACGCAGTATTTT
TRBJ1-2 NA NA TRBV28 CASSLDSSHGYTF TGTGCCAGCAGCCTGGACAGTTCACATGGCTACACCTTC
TRBJ1-1 few TRBD1 TRBV10-3 CAIKSGQGTNTEAFF TGTGCCATCAAATCGGGACAGGGGACGAACACTGAAGCTTTCTTT
TRBJ2-7 NA TRBD2 TRBV5-5 CASSLAGGLAGDEQYF TGTGCCAGCAGCTTGGCTGGGGGGCTAGCGGGAGACGAGCAGTACTTC
TRBJ2-3 NA NA TRBV4-1 CASSQDAQPGWGGTDTQYF TGCGCCAGCAGCCAAGATGCCCAGCCAGGGTGGGGGGGCACAGATACGCAGTATTTT
TRBJ2-3 NA TRBD2 TRBV18 CASSPPVVAGDTDTQYF TGTGCCAGCTCACCACCGGTTGTAGCGGGAGACACAGATACGCAGTATTTT
TRBJ2-2 few TRBD2 TRBV5-1 CASKREGNTGELFF TGCGCCAGCAAGCGGGAGGGCAACACCGGGGAGCTGTTTTTT
TRBJ1-1 NA TRBD1 TRBV5-6 CASSFPGGVNTEAFF TGTGCCAGCAGCTTCCCAGGGGGAGTGAACACTGAAGCTTTCTTT
TRBJ1-3 NA NA TRBV11-2 CASRSPGGSGNTIYF TGTGCCAGCAGATCCCCGGGGGGAAGTGGAAACACCATATATTTT
TRBJ1-2 once TRBD1 TRBV19 CASSSTGGNYGYTF TGTGCCAGTAGTTCCACAGGGGGTAACTATGGCTACACCTTC